This entry lists 26 T cell receptor beta chains sequenced from one sample in a study of T-cell reconstitution after alpha-beta-depleted transplantation in children. Unique molecular identifiers were incorporated when the TCRbeta library was constructed. Using its own MiXCR run on the PCR reads, TCRdb lists one record per CDR3 protein. The data contain 500,000 or so distinct CDR3 sequences, about 33% of them singletons. This material consisted of PBMCs from the stem cell graft donor, taken from the stem cell graft. Receptors were obtained from a human donor who donated a stem cell graft to a child with aplastic anemia.

The chain combines TRBV20-1 with TRBJ2-2, with D perhaps being TRBD1 or TRBD2 (5 bases each). There are 17 residues in the CDR3. The germline V gene encodes CDR1 DFQATT and CDR2 SNEGSKA (reference sequence). Trimming cost V 0 bases and J 0 bases, with 14 bases left between them. The CDR3 sequence: CSARDMGRASNTGELFF. CDR3 sequence (DNA): TGCAGTGCTAGAGATATGGGACGGGCATCGAACACCGGGGAGCTGTTTTTT.

The chain combines TRBV12-3 or TRBV12-4 with TRBJ2-1, with 10 nucleotides matching TRBD1. The length of the CDR3 is 16 residues. J gave up 5 bases and V 6 bases, and 10 bases lay outside the gene matches. In DNA, the CDR3 is TGTGCCAGCAGCCTGTCGGGACAGGGGAAACACAATGAGCAGTTCTTC. Translated: CASSLSGQGKHNEQFF.

The chain uses TRBV6-2 or TRBV6-3 and TRBJ2-1; no clear D gene. The CDR3 is 16 residues long. The ends were cut back, 1 base at V and 0 bases at J, with 10 bases in the middle. Germline V gene data show CDR1 as MNHEY and CDR2 as SVGEGT. DNA for the CDR3: TGTGCCAGCAGTTACTTTACGACGAGCTCCTACAATGAGCAGTTCTTC. Amino acid sequence: CASSYFTTSSYNEQFF.

The V and J genes are TRBV5-6 and TRBJ2-1; D is unresolved. Between the trimmed V and J ends, which lost 4 bases and 7 bases, there was a span of 18 bases. The CDR3 contains 15 residues. The germline V gene encodes CDR1 SGHDT and CDR2 YYEEEE. This chain's CDR3 is CASSPEPLTLNEQFF. In DNA form, the CDR3 reads TGTGCCAGCAGCCCTGAACCCTTGACCCTTAATGAGCAGTTCTTC. The variable domain in full, with the rest retrieved from reference TRBV5-6 and TRBJ2-1, is DAGVTQSPTHLIKTRGQQVTLRCSPKSGHDTVSWYQQALGQGPQFIFQYYEEEERQRGNFPDRFSGHQFPNYSSELNVNALLLGDSALYLCASSPEPLTLNEQFFGPGTRLTVL.

This clonotype was recorded once. The chain couples TRBV7-2 to TRBJ1-1; D remains unclear. Deletions cut 1 base from V and 2 bases from J, with 11 bases between. The CDR3 consists of 15 residues. CDR1 and CDR2 from the germline V gene are SGHTA and FQGNSA. The CDR3 sequence is CASSLVGPGNTEAFF. CDR3 DNA: TGTGCCAGCAGCTTAGTTGGGCCAGGCAACACTGAAGCTTTCTTT. Full variable domain (rest looked up from reference TRBV7-2 and TRBJ1-1): GAGVSQSPSNKVTEKGKDVELRCDPISGHTALYWYRQSLGQGLEFLIYFQGNSAPDKSGLPSDRFSAERTGGSVSTLTIQRTQQEDSAVYLCASSLVGPGNTEAFFGQGTRLTVV.

J is TRBJ2-5 and V is TRBV9; possible D gene TRBD1, 7 bases. CDR3 length: 16 residues. The ends were cut back, 3 bases at V and 5 bases at J, with 20 bases in the middle. Germline CDR1 reads SGDLS; CDR2 reads YYNGEE. The DNA for the CDR3 is TGTGCCAGCAGCGATCCCTCCAGGGGGGCGCGGGAGACCCAGTACTTC. Translated, it gives CASSDPSRGARETQYF.

Only a few counts were recorded for this clonotype. The gene calls are TRBV15 and TRBJ1-5; no definite D call. Germline V lookup: CDR1 LNHNV, CDR2 YYDKDF (reference sequence). V lost 0 bases, J lost 3 bases, and 18 bases lay in between. The CDR3 sequence is 18 residues long. CDR3 nucleotides: TGTGCCACCAGCAGAGATCGTCTCCTTACGGCAGACAATCAGCCCCAGCATTTT. It translates to CATSRDRLLTADNQPQHF.

About this clonotype itself: The junction does not match germline at one end; this may be a read error. V gene TRBV29-1 combines with J gene TRBJ2-7; 8 bases match TRBD1. The germline V gene encodes CDR1 SQVTM and CDR2 ANQGSEA. The CDR3 covers 14 residues. This CDR3 reads CSVGSGQARYEQYF. In DNA form, the CDR3 reads TGCAGCGTTGGGTCGGGACAGGCACGCTACGAGCAGTACTTT.

This clonotype was seen a few times. The chain joins TRBV4-3 to TRBJ1-1; a weak D match, TRBD1 (5 bases). The CDR3 totals 16 residues. V was pared by 0 bases and J by 1 base, with 12 bases between. Germline V gives CDR1 LGHNA, CDR2 YSLEER. CDR3 in DNA: TGCGCCAGCAGCCAAGATCTGGGTGGGGCGAACACTGAAGCTTTCTTT. This codes for CASSQDLGGANTEAFF.

This chain joins TRBV5-6 and TRBJ2-5, with TRBD2 identical over 15 bases. This CDR3 is 17 amino acids long. V shed 2 bases, J shed 5 bases, and the junction held 7 bases outside the gene matches. Germline V gives CDR1 SGHDT, CDR2 YYEEEE. The CDR3 is CASSFGLAGGLGETQYF. Written as DNA, the CDR3 is TGTGCCAGCAGCTTCGGACTAGCGGGAGGGCTCGGGGAGACCCAGTACTTC.

This clonotype appeared once. The chain links TRBV18 to TRBJ1-1; no firm D call. Germline V gene data show CDR1 as KGHSH and CDR2 as LQKENI. Trimming took off 6 bases at V and 3 bases at J, with 17 bases between the two ends. This CDR3 contains 15 residues. The CDR3 DNA sequence: TGTGCCAGCTCCCGAGGCCCCGGTGAGGACACTGAAGCTTTCTTT. Amino acids: CASSRGPGEDTEAFF.

This clonotype has more than one count but fewer than ten. The chain employs TRBV20-1 and TRBJ2-5; 10 bases are shared with TRBD2. The germline CDR1 and CDR2 sequences are DFQATT and SNEGSKA (reference sequence). V shed 4 bases and J 3 bases; nucleotides not matched to a gene: 8. The CDR3 contains 15 residues. The CDR3 DNA follows: TGCAGTGCTAAATCTAGCGGGAGATCGGAAGAGACCCAGTACTTC. The encoded protein is CSAKSSGRSEETQYF.

There are a few counts of this clonotype. The CDR3 bases are TGTGCCAGCTCACCGAAAGATTACACAGATACGCAGTATTTT. Its protein product is CASSPKDYTDTQYF. The gene calls are TRBV18 and TRBJ2-3, with no clear D. Germline CDR1 reads KGHSH; CDR2 reads LQKENI. This CDR3 has 14 residues. Between the trimmed V and J ends, which lost 3 bases and 2 bases, there was a span of 9 bases.

This clonotype came up a few times. The chain combines TRBV27 with TRBJ2-6; D is uncertain. The CDR3 is 15 residues long. The V gene lost 2 bases and the J gene lost 2 bases, with 7 bases spanning the gap. Germline values: CDR1 MNHEY, CDR2 SMNVEV (reference sequence). The CDR3 DNA is TGTGCCAGCAGTTTAGTGGGTCCTGGGGCCAACGTCCTGACTTTC. As protein: CASSLVGPGANVLTF.

This rearrangement joins TRBV9 to TRBJ2-2; 7 positions agree with TRBD1. V gave up 3 bases and J gave up 0 bases; unmatched junction bases: 2. Germline V gene sequence: CDR1 SGDLS, CDR2 YYNGEE. This CDR3 contains 15 residues. The CDR3 sequence is CASSAQGANTGELFF. In nucleotides, the CDR3 is TGTGCCAGCAGCGCCCAGGGGGCGAACACCGGGGAGCTGTTTTTT.

In nucleotides, the CDR3 is TGTCTATTCGGGCGAATCTGGGACACTGAAGCTTTCTTT. It yields the protein CLFGRIWDTEAFF. The rearrangement uses TRBV10-3 and TRBJ1-1; D is uncertain. CDR1 is ENHRY and CDR2 is SYGVKD in the germline V gene. The CDR3 spans 13 residues.

The table lists this clonotype with a few counts. This chain joins TRBV29-1 and TRBJ1-1; 9 bases line up with TRBD1. With 6 bases clipped from V and 5 bases from J, the junction kept 7 bases outside the gene matches. This CDR3 is 13 amino acids long. CDR1 is SQVTM and CDR2 is ANQGSEA in the germline V gene. The CDR3 is CSVLDRGETEAFF. DNA for the CDR3: TGCAGCGTCCTCGACAGGGGGGAAACTGAAGCTTTCTTT.

The chain carries TRBV12-3 or TRBV12-4 and TRBJ1-4, with D uncertain. This CDR3 contains 14 residues. Trimming stripped 6 bases from V and 8 bases from J, with 16 bases between. CDR3 residues: CASRYSEAGEKLFF. CDR3 bases: TGTGCCAGCAGATACTCCGAAGCCGGAGAAAAACTGTTTTTT.

This clonotype was counted a few times. The CDR3 bases are TGTGCCAGCAGCCTTACACTGGACTACGAGCAGTACTTC. This encodes CASSLTLDYEQYF. This sequence joins TRBV7-6 and TRBJ2-7; D is unresolved. Germline values: CDR1 SGHVS, CDR2 FNYEAQ. Trimming pared 5 bases from V and 3 bases from J, leaving 11 bases between. The CDR3 loop spans 13 amino acids.

This clonotype has a handful of counts. The rearrangement joins TRBV20-1 to TRBJ2-5; 9 positions agree with TRBD2. CDR1 and CDR2 (germline): DFQATT, SNEGSKA (reference sequence). V dropped 6 bases and J dropped 5; count of bases not matched to a gene: 13. The CDR3 is made up of 15 amino acids. The CDR3 DNA sequence: TGCAGTGCCAGCGGTAGCGGGAGTGTGGTGGAGACCCAGTACTTC. It specifies CSASGSGSVVETQYF.

The V and J genes are TRBV20-1 and TRBJ2-2; TRBD2 matches 12 bases. The V gene's germline CDR1 is DFQATT and CDR2 SNEGSKA (reference sequence). The CDR3 covers 16 residues. V shed 0 bases, J shed 4 bases, and the junction held 3 bases outside the gene matches. The CDR3 region has the DNA TGCAGTGCTAGAGAACCGGGACTAGCGGGCACCGGGGAGCTGTTTTTT. It encodes CSAREPGLAGTGELFF.

The chain uses TRBV20-1 and TRBJ2-1, with TRBD2 as a possible D gene (6 bases). The germline V and J ends were trimmed by 4 bases and 0 bases, with 16 bases remaining between them. Germline V gene data show CDR1 as DFQATT and CDR2 as SNEGSKA (reference sequence). This CDR3 is built from 16 residues. The CDR3 sequence: CSANTRDSSSYNEQFF. The CDR3 region has the DNA TGCAGTGCTAACACCCGGGACTCCAGCTCCTACAATGAGCAGTTCTTC.

J is TRBJ1-3 and V is TRBV15; 9 nucleotides agree with TRBD1. The CDR3 contains 16 residues. Looked up from germline, CDR1 is LNHNV and CDR2 is YYDKDF (reference sequence). The V and J ends lost 6 bases and 8 bases, in that order; junction bases with no gene match: 14. Here the CDR3 DNA reads TGTGCCACCAGTCCGAGCTCCGGGACAGGGTTGTACACCATATATTTT. Translation: CATSPSSGTGLYTIYF.

V usage is TRBV6-2 or TRBV6-3 and J usage is TRBJ2-7; the D gene is possibly TRBD1 (6 bases). Per germline, CDR1 MNHEY and CDR2 SVGEGT. V was pared by 0 bases and J by 2 bases, with 23 bases between. This CDR3 has 19 residues. The CDR3 DNA reads as TGTGCCAGCAGTTACTCTCGTGACGCATTCAGGGGACGCCCCTACGAGCAGTACTTC. Translating gives CASSYSRDAFRGRPYEQYF.

A few counts support this clonotype. The chain links TRBV12-3 or TRBV12-4 to TRBJ1-2, with a tentative D call TRBD1 (6 bases). Trimming cost V 0 bases and J 4 bases, with 12 bases left between them. The CDR3 is made up of 15 amino acids. CDR3 amino acids: CASSLARQVGYGYTF. The CDR3 DNA sequence: TGTGCCAGCAGTTTAGCCAGACAGGTTGGCTATGGCTACACCTTC.

The chain has TRBV29-1 and TRBJ1-1; D not resolved. Germline V lookup: CDR1 SQVTM, CDR2 ANQGSEA. Trimming took off 4 bases at V and 4 bases at J, with 7 bases between the two ends. The length of the CDR3 is 11 residues. The CDR3 region is CSVVTATEAFF. Here the CDR3 DNA reads TGCAGCGTTGTCACAGCCACTGAAGCTTTCTTT.